These 14 T cell receptor beta chains came from one sample sequenced in a study of cytomegalovirus exposure and HLA in healthy donors. In the PCR, 60 Vbeta and 13 Jbeta primers were used. Clones were read by immunoSEQ multiplex PCR, and TCRdb kept only the in-frame ones, dropping some. The sample carries around 100,000 clones, 55% to 70% recorded once. Sequenced input: PBMCs. Source of these receptors: a woman aged 25 to 45 in good health and CMV-seronegative.

The rearrangement joins TRBV7-2 to TRBJ2-1; TRBD2 might be the D (6 bases). This CDR3 has 15 amino acids. Deletions cut 4 bases from V and 2 bases from J, with 12 bases between. Germline assignment: CDR1 SGHTA and CDR2 FQGNSA. This chain's CDR3 is CASSSRSGTYNEQFF. The CDR3 nucleotides read TGTGCCAGCAGCTCCCGTAGCGGAACCTACAATGAGCAGTTCTTC.

The rearrangement joins TRBV19 to TRBJ1-6; D is undetermined. The CDR3 is made up of 15 amino acids. Germline values: CDR1 LNHDA, CDR2 SQIVND (reference sequence). Trimming pared 3 bases from V and 2 bases from J, leaving 8 bases between. This CDR3 is CASSMGRTYNSPLHF. In nucleotides, the CDR3 is TGTGCCAGTAGTATGGGGAGGACCTATAATTCACCCCTCCACTTT. Using reference TRBV19 and TRBJ1-6 for the parts outside the CDR3, the full variable domain is DGGITQSPKYLFRKEGQNVTLSCEQNLNHDAMYWYRQDPGQGLRLIYYSQIVNDFQKGDIAEGYSVSREKKESFPLTVTSAQKNPTAFYLCASSMGRTYNSPLHFGNGTRLTVT.

The chain is built from TRBV29-1 and TRBJ2-1; the match to TRBD2 covers 7 bases. This CDR3 spans 12 amino acids. V trimming: 4 bases; J trimming: 9 bases; junction bases outside the gene matches: 6. Germline values: CDR1 SQVTM, CDR2 ANQGSEA. The DNA of the CDR3 is TGCAGCGTTGCCGGCGGGAGCGTTGAGCAGTTCTTC. This codes for CSVAGGSVEQFF.

The J gene is TRBJ2-3, the V gene TRBV19; 8 nucleotides align to TRBD1. The CDR3 has 17 amino acids. Per germline, CDR1 LNHDA and CDR2 SQIVND (reference sequence). Trimming at V came to 1 base and at J to 2 bases, leaving 8 bases not matched to a gene. CDR3 DNA: TGTGCCAGTAGTATAGCTATGACAGGGGCAGCCACAGATACGCAGTATTTT. It yields the protein CASSIAMTGAATDTQYF.

The V and J genes are TRBV19 and TRBJ1-6; TRBD1 matches at 9 bases. Germline loops: CDR1 LNHDA, CDR2 SQIVND (reference sequence). J was trimmed by 8 bases and V by 6 bases; bases with no gene match: 5. This CDR3 region has 14 residues. The CDR3 protein is CASRTGGSDSPLHF. CDR3 coding DNA: TGTGCCAGTAGAACAGGGGGCAGTGATTCACCCCTCCACTTT.

Remarks on this clone: The junction and the germline gene differ at one end; a read error may be behind it. V usage is TRBV4-3 and J usage is TRBJ2-2; D might be TRBD2 (5 bases). CDR1 is LGHNA, CDR2 YSLEER, per germline. This CDR3 has 16 amino acids. The DNA for the CDR3 is TGCGCCGGCAGCCAAGAACGGAGGACCAACACCGGGGAGCTGTTTTTT. Protein: CAGSQERRTNTGELFF.

The V and J genes are TRBV7-3 and TRBJ2-3; D not resolved. The CDR3 has 13 residues. Trimming left V 2 bases short and J 2 bases short, with 5 bases between. Germline V gene lookup returns CDR1 SGHTA and CDR2 FQGTGA. Written as DNA, the CDR3 is TGTGCCAGCAGCTTAGCGGCCACAGATACGCAGTATTTT. Translating gives CASSLAATDTQYF.

The rearrangement joins TRBV7-9 to TRBJ2-7; D is unresolved. The CDR3 is 14 residues long. Trimming pared 1 base from V and 3 bases from J, leaving 10 bases between. Germline CDR1 SEHNR, CDR2 FQNEAQ (reference sequence). The CDR3 DNA is TGTGCCAGCAGCTTAGGAGAGGTGGGCTACGAGCAGTACTTC. As protein: CASSLGEVGYEQYF.

This chain joins TRBV4-1 and TRBJ2-2, with 10 bases lining up with TRBD2. The trim removed 0 bases at V and 6 bases at J, leaving 10 bases unmatched. Germline V CDR1 and CDR2: MGHRA, YSYEKL. This CDR3 comprises 18 residues. This CDR3 is CASSQESLLAGPPGELFF. CDR3 nucleotides: TGCGCCAGCAGCCAAGAGTCTTTACTAGCGGGACCCCCCGGGGAGCTGTTTTTT.

The chain carries TRBV2 and TRBJ2-7; D may be TRBD1 (6 bases). This CDR3 is built from 14 residues. Germline values: CDR1 SNHLY, CDR2 FYNNEI. V dropped 4 bases and J dropped 2 bases, with 12 bases sitting between them. CDR3 nucleotides: TGTGCCAGCAGTGGGTCCAGGGGAGCCTACGAGCAGTACTTC. Residues: CASSGSRGAYEQYF.

This chain joins TRBV27 and TRBJ2-3, with a tentative D call TRBD1 (5 bases). Germline-derived CDR1 and CDR2 are MNHEY and SMNVEV (reference sequence). The V and J ends lost 6 bases and 0 bases respectively, with 13 bases between them. This CDR3 spans 15 amino acids. CDR3 loop: CASRLGSGSTDTQYF. CDR3 nucleotide sequence: TGTGCCAGCAGGTTGGGGTCAGGGAGCACAGATACGCAGTATTTT.

The chain links TRBV5-1 to TRBJ1-1; tentatively, D is TRBD1 (6 bases). Germline loops: CDR1 SGHRS, CDR2 YFSETQ. The CDR3 covers 15 residues. V was cut by 0 bases and J by 1 base, with 10 bases left in between. In DNA form, the CDR3 reads TGCGCCAGCAGCTTGGCAAGGACAGCGAACACTGAAGCTTTCTTT. Protein product: CASSLARTANTEAFF.

The chain recombines TRBV10-3 with TRBJ1-5; TRBD1 aligns across 7 bases. The V gene end was trimmed by 10 bases and the J gene end by 7 bases; junction bases not matched to a gene: 10. The CDR3 spans 13 residues. CDR1 is ENHRY, CDR2 SYGVKD, per germline. CDR3 loop: CASTQGQGQPQHF. In DNA form, the CDR3 reads TGTGCCAGTACACAGGGGCAGGGACAGCCCCAGCATTTT.

A single count supports this clone. The V and J genes are TRBV5-6 and TRBJ2-5; D ambiguous. The V gene lost 3 bases and the J gene lost 5 bases, with 14 bases spanning the gap. The CDR3 has 14 residues. Germline values: CDR1 SGHDT, CDR2 YYEEEE. The CDR3 sequence: CASSSVRPSETQYF. The CDR3 region has the DNA TGTGCCAGCAGCTCAGTCAGGCCCTCGGAGACCCAGTACTTC.